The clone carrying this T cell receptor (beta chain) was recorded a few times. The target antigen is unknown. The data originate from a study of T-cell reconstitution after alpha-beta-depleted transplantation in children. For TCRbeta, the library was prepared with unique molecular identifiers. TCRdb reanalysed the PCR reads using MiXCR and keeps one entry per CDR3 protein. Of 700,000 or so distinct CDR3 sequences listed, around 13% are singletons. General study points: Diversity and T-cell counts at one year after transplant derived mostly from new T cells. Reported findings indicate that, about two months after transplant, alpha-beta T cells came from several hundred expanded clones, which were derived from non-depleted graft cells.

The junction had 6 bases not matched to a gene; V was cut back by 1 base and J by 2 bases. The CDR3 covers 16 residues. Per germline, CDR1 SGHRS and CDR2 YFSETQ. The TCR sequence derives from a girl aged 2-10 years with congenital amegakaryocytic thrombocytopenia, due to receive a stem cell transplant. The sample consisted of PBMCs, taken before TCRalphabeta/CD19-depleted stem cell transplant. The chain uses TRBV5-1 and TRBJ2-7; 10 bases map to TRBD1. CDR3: CASSLSPGQGTYEQYF. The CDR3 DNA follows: TGCGCCAGCAGCTTGTCACCGGGACAGGGGACCTACGAGCAGTACTTC.